This T cell receptor (beta chain) emerged from a study of blood T cell repertoires in COVID-19. CDR3 size: 16 residues. CDR1 and CDR2 from the germline V gene are SGHNT and YYREEE (reference sequence). Trimming at V came to 4 bases and at J to 3 bases, leaving 7 bases not matched to a gene. Clones were read by immunoSEQ multiplex PCR, and TCRdb kept only the in-frame ones, dropping some. The sample has about 170,000 clones, 85% seen once. The chain has TRBV5-4 and TRBJ2-2; 9 nucleotides agree with TRBD2. The clonotype originates from a woman older than 75 with COVID-19, enrolled during active disease. Sequenced input: peripheral blood. CDR3 residues: CASSPGQREDTGELFF. The CDR3, as DNA: TGTGCCAGCAGCCCAGGGCAGCGGGAGGACACCGGGGAGCTGTTTTTT. Filled out from reference TRBV5-4 and TRBJ2-2, the complete variable domain reads ETGVTQSPTHLIKTRGQQVTLRCSSQSGHNTVSWYQQALGQGPQFIFQYYREEENGRGNFPPRFSGLQFPNYSSELNVNALELDDSALYLCASSPGQREDTGELFFGEGSRLTVL.